This T cell receptor beta chain is from a study of graft-versus-host responses after intestinal transplantation. The study, taken as a whole, reports: Recipient marrow held GvH clones, some first seen in ileum or blood. Early post-transplant falls in HvG clones accompanied the peak levels of circulating GvH clones.

For this clone: Its antigen is still unknown.

The CDR3 is made up of 17 amino acids. CDR1 is SEHNR and CDR2 is FQNEAQ in the germline V gene (reference sequence). V lost 3 bases and J lost 0, with 15 bases in between. Profiling relied on immunoSEQ multiplex PCR, and the TCRdb table lists in-frame clones only, not all of them. The data hold about 86,000 clones, with more than 85% observed a single time. The sequenced sample was unstimulated CD8+ T cells sorted from spleen or lymph node cells, obtained before intestinal transplant. The clonotype originates from a human donor who received an intestinal transplant. The J gene is TRBJ1-5, the V gene TRBV7-9; maybe TRBD1 (5 bases). CDR3 region: CASSLGTQGISNQPQHF. The CDR3 DNA sequence: TGTGCCAGCAGCTTGGGTACTCAGGGAATTAGCAATCAGCCCCAGCATTTT.